The T cell receptor beta chain described here comes from a study of radiotherapy plus CTLA-4 blockade in lung cancer. About this clone itself: Its antigen is unidentified.

The germline V gene encodes CDR1 MNHNS and CDR2 SASEGT. Germline trimming cut 2 bases from V and 5 bases from J; bases unmatched to any gene: 9. This CDR3 is built from 16 residues. Assay used: immunoSEQ multiplex PCR; TCRdb lists only in-frame clones, some missing. Of around 70,000 clones in the sample, 87% are singletons; the top ten hold around 40%. General study results and limits: Once radiotherapy plus ipilimumab had been given, TCR clones derived from tumor expanded in blood. In blood, early T cell clone dynamics reportedly predicted response best, together with interferon-beta.

Alongside CTLA-4 blockade with ipilimumab, patients with chemo-refractory metastatic non-small-cell lung cancer received focal radiation. This rearrangement joins TRBV6-1 to TRBJ2-3; 8 positions match TRBD1. The receptor was isolated from a human donor with non-small cell lung cancer that progressed on radiotherapy plus ipilimumab. This specimen consisted of peripheral blood, obtained from a patient treated with radiotherapy plus ipilimumab. The CDR3 protein is CASSEYRGSAEDTQYF. The CDR3, as DNA: TGTGCCAGCAGTGAATACAGGGGGTCGGCGGAAGATACGCAGTATTTT.